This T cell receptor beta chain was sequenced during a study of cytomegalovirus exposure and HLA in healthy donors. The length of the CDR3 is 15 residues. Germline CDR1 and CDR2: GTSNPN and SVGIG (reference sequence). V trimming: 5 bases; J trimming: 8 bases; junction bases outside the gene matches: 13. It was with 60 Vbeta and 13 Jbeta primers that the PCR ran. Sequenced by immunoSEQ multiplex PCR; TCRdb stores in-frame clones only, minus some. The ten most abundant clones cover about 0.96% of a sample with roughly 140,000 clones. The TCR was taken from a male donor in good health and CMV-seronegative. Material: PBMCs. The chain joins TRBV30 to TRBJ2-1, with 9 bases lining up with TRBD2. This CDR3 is CAWLRRSGSQDEQFF. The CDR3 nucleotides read TGTGCCTGGCTACGCCGTAGCGGGAGTCAGGATGAGCAGTTCTTC.